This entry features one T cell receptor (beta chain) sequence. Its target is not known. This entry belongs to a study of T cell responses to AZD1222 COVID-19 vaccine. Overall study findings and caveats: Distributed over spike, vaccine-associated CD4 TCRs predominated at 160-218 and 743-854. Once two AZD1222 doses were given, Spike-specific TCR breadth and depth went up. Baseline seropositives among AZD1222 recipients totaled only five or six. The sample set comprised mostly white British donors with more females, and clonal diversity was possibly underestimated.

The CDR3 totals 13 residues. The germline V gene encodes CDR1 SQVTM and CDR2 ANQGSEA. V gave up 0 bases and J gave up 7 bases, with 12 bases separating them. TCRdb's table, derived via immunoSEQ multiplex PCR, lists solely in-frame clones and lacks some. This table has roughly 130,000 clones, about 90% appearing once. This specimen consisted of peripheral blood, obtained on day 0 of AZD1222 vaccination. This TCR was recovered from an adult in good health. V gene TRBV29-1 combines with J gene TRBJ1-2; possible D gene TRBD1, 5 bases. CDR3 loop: CSVEDPGEGGYTF. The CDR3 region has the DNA TGCAGCGTTGAAGATCCGGGGGAGGGTGGCTACACCTTC.